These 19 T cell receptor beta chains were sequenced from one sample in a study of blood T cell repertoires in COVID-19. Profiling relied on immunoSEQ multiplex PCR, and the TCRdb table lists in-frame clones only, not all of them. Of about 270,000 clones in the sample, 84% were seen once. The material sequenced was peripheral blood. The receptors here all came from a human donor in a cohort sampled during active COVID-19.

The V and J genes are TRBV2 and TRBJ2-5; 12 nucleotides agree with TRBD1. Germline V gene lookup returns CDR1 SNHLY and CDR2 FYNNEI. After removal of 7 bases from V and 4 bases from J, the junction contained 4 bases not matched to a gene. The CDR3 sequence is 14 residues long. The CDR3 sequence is CASMGQGAGETQYF. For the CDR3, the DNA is TGTGCCAGCATGGGACAGGGGGCAGGAGAGACCCAGTACTTC. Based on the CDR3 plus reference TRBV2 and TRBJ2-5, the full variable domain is EPEVTQTPSHQVTQMGQEVILRCVPISNHLYFYWYRQILGQKVEFLVSFYNNEISEKSEIFDDQFSVERPDGSNFTLKIRSTKLEDSAMYFCASMGQGAGETQYFGPGTRLLVL.

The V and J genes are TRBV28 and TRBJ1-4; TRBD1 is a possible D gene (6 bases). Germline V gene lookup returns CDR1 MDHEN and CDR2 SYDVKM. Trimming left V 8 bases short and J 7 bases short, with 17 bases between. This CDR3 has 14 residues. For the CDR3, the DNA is TGTGCCAGCGTCCCGCTGGGGGCCCCTGAAAAACTGTTTTTT. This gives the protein CASVPLGAPEKLFF.

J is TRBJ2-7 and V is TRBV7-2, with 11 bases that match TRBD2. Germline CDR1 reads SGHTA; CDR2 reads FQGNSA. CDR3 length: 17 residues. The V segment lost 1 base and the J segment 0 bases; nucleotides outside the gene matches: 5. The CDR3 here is CASSLGVSGRASYEQYF. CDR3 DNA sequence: TGTGCCAGCAGCTTAGGGGTTAGCGGGAGGGCCTCCTACGAGCAGTACTTC.

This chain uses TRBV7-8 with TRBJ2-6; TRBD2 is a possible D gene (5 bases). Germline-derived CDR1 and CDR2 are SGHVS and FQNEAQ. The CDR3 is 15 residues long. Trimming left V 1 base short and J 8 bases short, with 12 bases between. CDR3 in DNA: TGTGCCAGCAGCTTAGGTGGGAGTAGGACCAACGTCCTGACTTTC. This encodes CASSLGGSRTNVLTF.

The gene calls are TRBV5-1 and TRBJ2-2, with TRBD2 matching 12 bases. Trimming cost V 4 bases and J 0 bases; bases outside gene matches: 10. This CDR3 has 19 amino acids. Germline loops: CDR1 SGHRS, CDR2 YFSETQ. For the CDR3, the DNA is TGCGCCAGCAGCCGGGGACTAGCGGGTGCCTCTCCGAACACCGGGGAGCTGTTTTTT. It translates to CASSRGLAGASPNTGELFF.

The CDR3 DNA follows: TGCGCCAGCAGCCAAGATACCGGCAGGGTGGTTGAAGCTTTCTTT. It is translated as CASSQDTGRVVEAFF. The chain carries TRBV4-3 and TRBJ1-1, with D possibly matching TRBD1 (5 bases). The germline gives CDR1 LGHNA, CDR2 YSLEER. Trimming removed 0 bases from V and 7 bases from J, with 15 bases in between. This CDR3 contains 15 residues.

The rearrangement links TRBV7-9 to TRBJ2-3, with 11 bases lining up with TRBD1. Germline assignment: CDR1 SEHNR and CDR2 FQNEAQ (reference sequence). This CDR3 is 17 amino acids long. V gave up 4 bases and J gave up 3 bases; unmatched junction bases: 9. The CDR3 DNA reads TGTGCCAGCAGCTCCTATAACCGGGACAGGGGGACAGATACGCAGTATTTT. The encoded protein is CASSSYNRDRGTDTQYF.

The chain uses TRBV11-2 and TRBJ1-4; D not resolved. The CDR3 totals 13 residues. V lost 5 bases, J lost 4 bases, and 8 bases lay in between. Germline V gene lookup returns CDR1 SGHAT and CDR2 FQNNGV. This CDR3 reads CASSRQLNEKLFF. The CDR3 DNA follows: TGTGCCAGCAGCCGCCAACTTAATGAAAAACTGTTTTTT.

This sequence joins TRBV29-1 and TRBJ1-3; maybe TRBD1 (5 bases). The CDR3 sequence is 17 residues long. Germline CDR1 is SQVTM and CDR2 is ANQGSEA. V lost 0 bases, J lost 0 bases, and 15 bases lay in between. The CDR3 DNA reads TGCAGCGTTGAAGATCGGGGGGACGGCAGCTCTGGAAACACCATATATTTT. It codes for CSVEDRGDGSSGNTIYF.

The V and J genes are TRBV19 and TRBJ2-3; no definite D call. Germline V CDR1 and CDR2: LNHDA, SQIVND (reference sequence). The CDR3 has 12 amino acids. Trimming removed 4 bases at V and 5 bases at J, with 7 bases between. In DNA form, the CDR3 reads TGTGCCAGTAGTACTACCCGAGATACGCAGTATTTT. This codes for CASSTTRDTQYF.

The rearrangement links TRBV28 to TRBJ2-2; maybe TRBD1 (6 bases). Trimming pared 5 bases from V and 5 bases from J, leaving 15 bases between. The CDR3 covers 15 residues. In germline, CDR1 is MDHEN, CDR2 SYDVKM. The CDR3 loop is CASSPPDRRTGELFF. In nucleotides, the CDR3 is TGTGCCAGCAGTCCTCCGGACAGACGAACCGGGGAGCTGTTTTTT.

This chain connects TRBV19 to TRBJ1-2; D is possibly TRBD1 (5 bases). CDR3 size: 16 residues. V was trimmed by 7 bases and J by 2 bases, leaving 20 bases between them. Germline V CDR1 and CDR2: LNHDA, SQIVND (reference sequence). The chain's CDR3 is CASNDDKFRENYGYTF. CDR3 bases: TGTGCCAGTAACGACGACAAATTCAGGGAAAACTATGGCTACACCTTC. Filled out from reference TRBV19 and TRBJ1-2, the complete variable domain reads DGGITQSPKYLFRKEGQNVTLSCEQNLNHDAMYWYRQDPGQGLRLIYYSQIVNDFQKGDIAEGYSVSREKKESFPLTVTSAQKNPTAFYLCASNDDKFRENYGYTFGSGTRLTVV.

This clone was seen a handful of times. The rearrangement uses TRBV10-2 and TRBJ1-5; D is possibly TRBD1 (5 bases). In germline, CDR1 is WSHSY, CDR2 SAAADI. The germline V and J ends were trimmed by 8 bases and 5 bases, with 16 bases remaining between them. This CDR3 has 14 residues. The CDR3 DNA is TGCGCCAGCGTTATGAATCGGGGGGATCAGCCCCAGCATTTT. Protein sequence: CASVMNRGDQPQHF.

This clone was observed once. DNA of the CDR3: TGCAGCGTCCCTGGGGGGGGAAGAAGGAACACTGAAGCTTTCTTT. Its translation is CSVPGGGRRNTEAFF. V is TRBV29-1 and J is TRBJ1-1; weak D call: TRBD1 (5 bases). CDR1 and CDR2 (germline): SQVTM, ANQGSEA. The CDR3 is 15 residues long. The ends were cut back, 6 bases at V and 1 base at J, with 18 bases in the middle.

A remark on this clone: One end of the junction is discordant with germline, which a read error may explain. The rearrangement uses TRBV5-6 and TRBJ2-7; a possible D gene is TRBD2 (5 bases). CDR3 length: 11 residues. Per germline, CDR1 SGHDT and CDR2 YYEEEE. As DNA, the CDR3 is TGTGCCAGCAGTTTGCCTCGGGAAGGGTGTTTC. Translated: CASSLPREGCF.

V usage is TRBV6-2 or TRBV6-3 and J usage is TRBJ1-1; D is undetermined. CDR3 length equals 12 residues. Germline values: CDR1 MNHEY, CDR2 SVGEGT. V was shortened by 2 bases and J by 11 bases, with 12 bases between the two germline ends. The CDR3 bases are TGTGCCAGCAGTTACGCGATGCGATTGGCTTTCTTT. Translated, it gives CASSYAMRLAFF.

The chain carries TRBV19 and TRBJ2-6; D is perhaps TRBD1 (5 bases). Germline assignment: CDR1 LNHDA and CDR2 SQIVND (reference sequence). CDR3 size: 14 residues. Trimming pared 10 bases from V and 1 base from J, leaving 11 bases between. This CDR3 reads CATLGQSGANVLTF. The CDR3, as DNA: TGTGCCACCCTGGGGCAGTCTGGGGCCAACGTCCTGACTTTC.

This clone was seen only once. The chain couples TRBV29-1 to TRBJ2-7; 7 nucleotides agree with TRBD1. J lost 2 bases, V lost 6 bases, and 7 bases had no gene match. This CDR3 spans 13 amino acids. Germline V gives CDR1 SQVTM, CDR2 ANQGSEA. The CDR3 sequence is CSVGGQAAYEQYF. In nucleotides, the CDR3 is TGCAGCGTCGGAGGACAGGCAGCCTACGAGCAGTACTTC.

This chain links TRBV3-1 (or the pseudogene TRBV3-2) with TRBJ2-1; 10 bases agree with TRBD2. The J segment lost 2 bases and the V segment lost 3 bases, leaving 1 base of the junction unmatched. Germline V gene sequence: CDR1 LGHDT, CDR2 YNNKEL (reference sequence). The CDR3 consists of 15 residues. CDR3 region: CASSQGLATYNEQFF. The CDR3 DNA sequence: TGTGCCAGCAGCCAGGGACTAGCGACCTACAATGAGCAGTTCTTC.